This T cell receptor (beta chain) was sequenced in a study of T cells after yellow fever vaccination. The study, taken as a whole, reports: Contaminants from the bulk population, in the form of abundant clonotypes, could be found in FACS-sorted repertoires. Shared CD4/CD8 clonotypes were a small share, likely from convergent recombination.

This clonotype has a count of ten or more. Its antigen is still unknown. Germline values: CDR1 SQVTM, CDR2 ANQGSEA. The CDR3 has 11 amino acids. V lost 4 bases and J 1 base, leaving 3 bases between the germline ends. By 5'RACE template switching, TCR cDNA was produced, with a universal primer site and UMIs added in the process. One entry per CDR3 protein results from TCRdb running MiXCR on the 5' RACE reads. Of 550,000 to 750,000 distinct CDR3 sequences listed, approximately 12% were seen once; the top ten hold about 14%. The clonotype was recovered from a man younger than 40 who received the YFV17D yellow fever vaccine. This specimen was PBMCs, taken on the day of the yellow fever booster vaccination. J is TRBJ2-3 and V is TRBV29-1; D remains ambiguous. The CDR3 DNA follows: TGCAGCGTTGGTCGCACAGATACGCAGTATTTT. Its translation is CSVGRTDTQYF.